These 9 T cell receptor beta chains share one sample of origin, sequenced in a study of T cell responses to AZD1222 COVID-19 vaccine. Measured with immunoSEQ multiplex PCR; TCRdb has only the in-frame clones, and not every one. The sample has 89,000 or so clones, about nine tenths seen once; the top ten hold around 10%. Sequenced here: peripheral blood, sampled 28 days after the second AZD1222 dose. Receptors were obtained from an adult who received the AZD1222 COVID-19 vaccine.

The V call is TRBV5-1, the J call TRBJ1-1; the match to TRBD1 covers 9 bases. The V and J ends lost 4 bases and 5 bases, in that order; junction bases with no gene match: 3. CDR1 and CDR2 from the germline V gene are SGHRS and YFSETQ. The CDR3 has 13 amino acids. CDR3 residues: CASSKGTGTEAFF. The CDR3 DNA sequence: TGCGCCAGCAGCAAAGGGACAGGGACTGAAGCTTTCTTT.

This clone was recorded once. The chain combines TRBV18 with TRBJ2-5; D remains ambiguous. Germline CDR1 and CDR2: KGHSH and LQKENI. The ends were cut back, 4 bases at V and 4 bases at J, with 10 bases in the middle. The CDR3 is made up of 13 amino acids. CDR3 in DNA: TGTGCCAGCTCACTACAAGGTGGAGAGACCCAGTACTTC. It yields the protein CASSLQGGETQYF.

The chain employs TRBV5-1 and TRBJ2-2; D unresolved. This CDR3 region has 15 residues. Trimming left V 3 bases short and J 2 bases short, with 11 bases between. CDR1 is SGHRS, CDR2 YFSETQ, per germline. DNA of the CDR3: TGCGCCAGCAGCTCCGACCCGGGCAACACCGGGGAGCTGTTTTTT. This codes for CASSSDPGNTGELFF.

Only one count was recorded for this clone. The V and J genes are TRBV7-5 and TRBJ1-4. TRBV7-5 is recorded as a pseudogene. The length of the CDR3 is 13 residues. Here the CDR3 reads CARSLAPDEKLFF. Here the CDR3 DNA reads TGTGCCAGAAGCTTGGCCCCGGACGAAAAACTGTTTTTT.

The rearrangement uses TRBV10-1 and TRBJ1-5; 8 bases are shared with TRBD1. This CDR3 is 17 amino acids long. V dropped 5 bases and J dropped 5; count of bases not matched to a gene: 14. Germline assignment: CDR1 WNHNN and CDR2 SYGVQD (reference sequence). The CDR3 here is CASSNRQKTGEYQPQHF. The DNA for the CDR3 is TGCGCCAGCAGTAACCGGCAGAAGACAGGGGAATATCAGCCCCAGCATTTT.

The chain uses TRBV7-3 and TRBJ1-2; 7 bases map to TRBD1. V was pared by 6 bases and J by 4 bases, with 5 bases of the junction left unmatched. The CDR3 is made up of 13 amino acids. Germline CDR1 is SGHTA and CDR2 is FQGTGA. In nucleotides, the CDR3 is TGTGCCAGCAGTGGAGACAGGGCCTATGGCTACACCTTC. It specifies CASSGDRAYGYTF.

The chain couples TRBV9 to TRBJ2-5; possibly TRBD2 for D (6 bases). This CDR3 has 15 residues. Germline V gene sequence: CDR1 SGDLS, CDR2 YYNGEE. Trimming removed 2 bases from V and 0 bases from J, with 11 bases in between. CDR3 coding DNA: TGTGCCAGCAGCGTTGGCCGGGACTACCAAGAGACCCAGTACTTC. Translating it yields CASSVGRDYQETQYF.

CDR3 coding DNA: TGTGCCAGCAGCTTAGGGGGAGGGGCCCTATCCTACGAGCAGTACTTC. Translating gives CASSLGGGALSYEQYF. This chain uses TRBV7-9 with TRBJ2-7, with 7 bases aligning to TRBD2. The CDR3 contains 16 residues. CDR1 and CDR2 from the germline V gene are SEHNR and FQNEAQ (reference sequence). V lost 1 base to trimming and J lost 1 base; unmatched junction nucleotides: 7. Based on the CDR3 plus reference TRBV7-9 and TRBJ2-7, the full variable domain is DTGVSQNPRHKITKRGQNVTFRCDPISEHNRLYWYRQTLGQGPEFLTYFQNEAQLEKSRLLSDRFSAERPKGSFSTLEIQRTEQGDSAMYLCASSLGGGALSYEQYFGPGTRLTVT.

A single count supports this clone. The J gene is TRBJ1-1, the V gene TRBV9, with TRBD1 as a possible D gene (5 bases). Germline V gene lookup returns CDR1 SGDLS and CDR2 YYNGEE. This CDR3 is 14 amino acids long. The V gene lost 2 bases and the J gene lost 5 bases, with 13 bases spanning the gap. CDR3 coding DNA: TGTGCCAGCAGCGTGTTTATGGGGGGGACTGAAGCTTTCTTT. Residues: CASSVFMGGTEAFF.